This TCR beta chain was identified during a study of human T cells and chemical hapten exposure (dated by TCRdb to the early 2020s). With respect to the entire study: For sensitization, 2% DPC in acetone was applied to a 2 cm by 2 cm area of upper inner arm skin. Patients additionally received weekly therapeutic DPC doses to the scalp throughout the roughly 25-week study period. Blood samples were taken from patients before sensitization (week 0) and at 2, 6 and about 24 weeks after DPC sensitization. This study followed changes in the peripheral blood TCR repertoire in vivo during primary and secondary sensitization of alopecia patients to the hapten diphenylcyclopropenone (DPC). The patient cohort, mostly female, included alopecia areata with under or over 50% scalp involvement, alopecia totalis and alopecia universalis. For TCR sequencing, blood came from 25 to 30 alopecia patients at anywhere from one to four time points (pre-sensitization, 2, 6 and 24 weeks). Libraries were pooled for sequencing, and per-sample TCR yields varied mainly because of small differences in library volumes within the pool. Patch tests used Finn chambers with 0.01% DPC on the upper back, scored after 6 days by International Contact Dermatitis Research Group standards.

Points the paper makes about the study in general: Because every patient had alopecia, a presumed autoimmune disease, the patients' immune response might differ from that of healthy individuals. Compared with pre-sensitization or healthy control sets, expanded TCRs formed significantly more large CDR3 similarity clusters, which is consistent with antigen-driven responses. The number of PT1 expanded TCRs positively correlated with patch test score, significant at thresholds 8, 16 and 32 but not 4. DPC sensitization did not change the number of TCRs with a frequency above 1 in 1000, and there was no evidence of changes in global repertoire structure. After repeated subsampling, the strength of the expansion versus patch-test correlation and the threshold at which it became significant changed.

The library was generated by RACE. Sequenced on a NextSeq 500. During library preparation, unique molecular identifiers were attached to individual cDNA molecules so that TCRs could be counted quantitatively and reproducibly. From each blood RNA sample, both TCR alpha and TCR beta chains were sequenced. In the original analysis: The median number of TCRs per sample was roughly 94,000, ranging from 23,224 to 690,600. The Decombinator software suite was used to annotate the V, J and CDR3 of the TCR reads. For PS versus PT1 abundance plots, all samples were subsampled to the same number of TCRs (28,000). Expanded TCRs were defined as absent before sensitization and observed at least eight times at the 2-week time point. TCRdb reworked the public reads: Q25 trimming with fastp, MiXCR clone assembly, productive beta chains retained. Every distinct CDR3 protein forms one entry, paired with its most common genes and DNA. Clone size and V and J calls follow TCRdb, not the original study. This sample holds about 74,000 distinct CDR3 sequences; 13% to 15% were observed only once. The top ten constitute roughly 4.8% of the sample.

This clonotype was seen a single time. No antigen is known for it. No base quality values were provided; no much bigger clone lies one nucleotide off. One read alone is weak evidence. The time point label corresponds to: pre-sensitization, week 0. The sample's treatment or condition label is to be understood as: therapeutic diphenylcyclopropenone sensitization with weekly scalp DPC. Blood at each patch-test visit was drawn before the patch test was applied. Patients were eligible if aged 18 to 70, diagnosed with alopecia and judged suitable for DPC therapy, and pregnant patients were excluded. Total RNA was isolated from unfractionated whole blood collected in Tempus Blood RNA tubes. V and J are trimmed by 0 bases and 5 bases, and the gene matches miss 14 bases of the junction. The CDR3 numbers 19 residues from cysteine through phenylalanine. Only the CDR3 region is kept as DNA, spanning 57 bases read in frame from base 1. CDR1 and CDR2 are read off the germline V gene as SGHRS and YFSETQ.

The TCR sequence derives from a woman aged 45-60 years with alopecia areata. Some clones in this sample may be carry-over from other donors' samples. The specimen was whole blood, collected in connection with sensitization to the hapten diphenylcyclopropenone (DPC). The chain is assembled from TRBV5-1 and TRBJ2-3; the central 11 bases match TRBD2. The encoded CDR3 is CASSLATGVAGGHQDTQYF. The DNA is as follows: TGCGCCAGCAGCTTGGCCACCGGGGTAGCGGGAGGGCATCAAGATACGCAGTATTTT.